These T cell receptor beta chains were read from a single sample in a study of CD8 T cells in Susac syndrome. MiXCR was run by TCRdb on the immunoSEQ multiplex PCR reads, yielding one entry per CDR3 protein. Of about 210,000 distinct CDR3 sequences listed, 94% are singletons. Sequencing was carried out using CD4+ T cells from PBMCs. These receptors came from a human donor with Susac syndrome. Both conserved end residues are part of each CDR3. D genes are given only for firm matches. Where a row states a size, it is once, few, many or the class of an expanded clone; other rows omit it.

j_call clone_size v_call d_call cdr3_nt cdr3_aa
TRBJ1-1 - TRBV5-1 - TGCGCCAGCAGCCCTAGCGGCCCAGCCACTGAAGCTTTCTTT CASSPSGPATEAFF
TRBJ1-2 - TRBV5-1 TRBD1 TGCGCCAGCAGCTCGGGGACAGGGGAACTCGGCTACACCTTC CASSSGTGELGYTF
TRBJ2-5 - TRBV30 TRBD2 TGTGCCTGGTCCCGAGGACTAGGCGGTTTAGAGACCCAGTACTTC CAWSRGLGGLETQYF
TRBJ1-2 - TRBV3-1 - TGTGCCAGCAGCCAAGATGGTCAGGCGGGTGGCTACACCTTC CASSQDGQAGGYTF
TRBJ1-2 - TRBV20-1 - TGCAGTGCTGTGCTGGGGGATTATGGCTACACCTTC CSAVLGDYGYTF
TRBJ2-1 - TRBV24-1 - TGTGCCACCAGTGTGGGGGGTCAGGGACACAATGAGCAGTTCTTC CATSVGGQGHNEQFF
TRBJ1-5 - TRBV11-2 TRBD1 TGTGCCAGCAGCCACAGGACAGGGGGGTATAGCAATCAGCCCCAGCATTTT CASSHRTGGYSNQPQHF
TRBJ1-2 - TRBV29-1 - TGCAGCGCAGGTCACGATGGCTACACCTTC CSAGHDGYTF
TRBJ1-1 - TRBV6-1 TRBD1 TGTGCCAGCAGCCGGGACAGGTTCCCCCCTATGGGCACTGAAGCTTTCTTT CASSRDRFPPMGTEAFF
TRBJ2-5 - TRBV5-1 - TGCGCCAGCAGCATCGGGACACTCCAAGAGACCCAGTACTTC CASSIGTLQETQYF
TRBJ2-7 - TRBV5-5 - TGTGCCAGCACCGAAAACGGATACTACGAGCAGTACTTC CASTENGYYEQYF
TRBJ2-7 - TRBV6-2/TRBV6-3 - TGTGCCAGCAGTTACTCGAACGGGGGAAGCTCCTACGAGCAGTACTTC CASSYSNGGSSYEQYF
TRBJ2-7 - TRBV7-6 TRBD1 TGTGCCAGCAGCTTGGGGACAGGAGCCTCCTACGAGCAGTACTTC CASSLGTGASYEQYF
TRBJ2-5 once TRBV2 TRBD2 TGTGCCAGCAGTGTGACTAGCGGGGGTCGAGGGACCCAGTACTTC CASSVTSGGRGTQYF
TRBJ1-2 - TRBV29-1 - TGCAGCGTTCTGACTGGGGTGGATGGCTACACCTTC CSVLTGVDGYTF
TRBJ1-2 - TRBV12-2 - TGTGCAAGTCGCCACGGGGCAGGGGACAAACTCTCCTATGGCTACACCTTC CASRHGAGDKLSYGYTF
TRBJ1-2 - TRBV19 - TGTGCCAGTTCCAACCGGGACATAAACTATGGCTACACCTTC CASSNRDINYGYTF
TRBJ2-5 - TRBV20-1 TRBD1 TGCAGTGCTAGCGGACAGGGGATCTCGGCCCAAGAGACCCAGTACTTC CSASGQGISAQETQYF
TRBJ2-5 - TRBV20-1 - TGCAGTGCCCTAGGCCGGGGGCAAGAGACCCAGTACTTC CSALGRGQETQYF
TRBJ1-6 - TRBV6-2/TRBV6-3 TRBD1 TGTGCCAGCAGTTTTGGACAGGGGGCTTTTAATTCACCCCTCCACTTT CASSFGQGAFNSPLHF
TRBJ2-1 - TRBV7-9 TRBD1 TGTGCCAGCAGCCTAGAGGGACAGGGGGCCCGATTGGAGCAGTTCTTC CASSLEGQGARLEQFF
TRBJ1-4 - TRBV20-1 - TGCAGTGCTAGAGAAGTGGGAGCAACTAATGAAAAACTGTTTTTT CSAREVGATNEKLFF
TRBJ2-5 - TRBV29-1 - TGCAGCGTTGTTCCGCAGGAGACCCAGTACTTC CSVVPQETQYF
TRBJ2-3 - TRBV30 TRBD2 TGTGCCTGGAGTAAAAGCGGGGGGGATGAAGATACGCAGTATTTT CAWSKSGGDEDTQYF
TRBJ2-1 - TRBV20-1 TRBD2 TGCAGTACCAGTTGGACTAGCAGGTCGGGGGAGCAGTTCTTC CSTSWTSRSGEQFF
TRBJ2-5 - TRBV20-1 - TGCAGTGCGAGTTCTGACGGGGCTTACCAAGAGACCCAGTACTTC CSASSDGAYQETQYF
TRBJ2-2 - TRBV10-2 - TGCGCCAGCATGGGGTCGGACACCGGGGAGCTGTTTTTT CASMGSDTGELFF
TRBJ2-2 - TRBV5-1 - TGCGCCAGCAGCTTGGAGGGCGTCCCCGGGGAGCTGTTTTTT CASSLEGVPGELFF
TRBJ1-4 - TRBV6-6 - TGTGCCAGCAGTTACTCGGCTGAAAAACTGTTTTTT CASSYSAEKLFF
TRBJ1-1 - TRBV20-1 TRBD1 TGCAGTGCTAGAGATTTACGTTCGCAGGGGGCCGCTGAAGCTTTCTTT CSARDLRSQGAAEAFF
TRBJ1-1 - TRBV5-4 - TGTGCCAGCAGCTTATTGGCAGGGAAAACTGAAGCTTTCTTT CASSLLAGKTEAFF
TRBJ1-2 few TRBV7-9 - TGTGCCAGCAGCCGTCGTACTAACTATGGCTACACCTTC CASSRRTNYGYTF
TRBJ1-1 - TRBV7-3 TRBD1 TGTGCCAGCAGTCTTTGGGGGACAGGGGGCACTGAAGCTTTCTTT CASSLWGTGGTEAFF
TRBJ1-6 - TRBV12-3/TRBV12-4 - TGTGCCAGCCAGCCCCAGGGGATCGGCAATTCACCCCTCCACTTT CASQPQGIGNSPLHF
TRBJ2-7 - TRBV11-2 TRBD1 TGTGCCAGCAGCTTATTGGGGACAGGGGCCTACGAGCAGTACTTC CASSLLGTGAYEQYF
TRBJ1-6 - TRBV12-3/TRBV12-4 TRBD1 TGTGCCAGCAGCGACAGGGTGAATTCACCCCTCCACTTT CASSDRVNSPLHF
TRBJ2-7 - TRBV27 - TGTGCCAGCAGTTTAAAGGCAGGCTACGAGCAGTACTTC CASSLKAGYEQYF
TRBJ1-1 - TRBV6-1 - TGTGCCAGCAGCCCACGCAGGTTCGGGGGGAACACTGAAGCTTTCTTT CASSPRRFGGNTEAFF
TRBJ1-2 once TRBV5-1 - TGCGCCAGCAGCTTGGACGCCCAGTCGGACTATGGCTACACCTTC CASSLDAQSDYGYTF
TRBJ2-7 - TRBV19 - TGTGCCAGTAATCCGGGACGGGGAAGGGACGAGCAGTACTTC CASNPGRGRDEQYF
TRBJ2-3 - TRBV30 - TGTGCCTGGAGCGCACAACGGGTCCAACCCACAGATACGCAGTATTTT CAWSAQRVQPTDTQYF
TRBJ1-1 - TRBV7-2 - TGTGCCAGCAGCGGAGGGGCAGGGAATACTGAAGCTTTCTTT CASSGGAGNTEAFF
TRBJ1-1 - TRBV7-9 TRBD1 TGTGCCAGCAGCCTACTCCAGGGGGGGACTGAAGCTTTCTTT CASSLLQGGTEAFF
TRBJ1-5 - TRBV6-2/TRBV6-3 - TGTGCCACCACGCATGAGAATCAGCCCCAGCATTTT CATTHENQPQHF
TRBJ2-4 - TRBV15 TRBD2 TGTGCCACCAGCAGAGGGGAGGGCCTCGGGAACATTCAGTACTTC CATSRGEGLGNIQYF
TRBJ1-2 - TRBV10-3 - TGTGCCATCAGTGAGTCGAAGGAAGTCGGCTATGGCTACACCTTC CAISESKEVGYGYTF
TRBJ1-3 once TRBV18 TRBD1 TGTGCCAGCTCACCACTGGGACAGCGTCTCTCTGGAAACACCATATATTTT CASSPLGQRLSGNTIYF
TRBJ2-2 - TRBV9 - TGTGCCAGCAGCGTAGACGCGGGGTCAAACACCGGGGAGCTGTTTTTT CASSVDAGSNTGELFF
TRBJ1-6 - TRBV9 - TGTGCCAGCAGCGGTCAATTAGGGGAGACCCGTAATTCACCCCTCCACTTT CASSGQLGETRNSPLHF
TRBJ1-1 - TRBV27 TRBD1 TGTGCCAGCAGACTCGAAGGGCCGACAGGGGGCGAAGTAATGAACACTGAAGCTTTCTTT CASRLEGPTGGEVMNTEAFF
TRBJ1-6 - TRBV7-9 - TGTGCCAGCAGCTTAGGTGGGGATACTAATTCACCCCTCCACTTT CASSLGGDTNSPLHF
TRBJ2-7 - TRBV3-1 TRBD2 TGTGCCAGCAGCCAAGGCCTAGCGGGGGATATCTACGAGCAGTACTTC CASSQGLAGDIYEQYF
TRBJ2-7 once TRBV30 - TGTGCCTGGAGCCCCCGGGTCGACGAGCAGTACTTC CAWSPRVDEQYF
TRBJ2-1 - TRBV9 TRBD2 TGTGCCAGCAGCGTAGGGACTAGCGGTGGCGGCAATGAGCAGTTCTTC CASSVGTSGGGNEQFF
TRBJ1-4 - TRBV3-1 - TGTGCCAGCAGCCGCCGCATCGCTAATGAAAAACTGTTTTTT CASSRRIANEKLFF
TRBJ2-7 once TRBV27 - TGTGCCAGCAGCTCGCTGGGGGTATCAGGCGAGCAGTACTTC CASSSLGVSGEQYF
TRBJ2-7 - TRBV4-1 - TGCGCCAGCAGCCGCGCCTCCGGGACACCTACCTACGAGCAGTACTTC CASSRASGTPTYEQYF
TRBJ2-7 - TRBV11-3 TRBD1 TGTGCCAGCAGCTCCGGGGACAGAGTCTACGAGCAGTACTTC CASSSGDRVYEQYF
TRBJ1-1 - TRBV15 - TGTGCCACCAGCAAGGGACTTATGAACACTGAAGCTTTCTTT CATSKGLMNTEAFF
TRBJ2-2 once TRBV7-3 - TGTGCCAGCAGCTTAACGTTAGTTACCGGGGAGCTGTTTTTT CASSLTLVTGELFF